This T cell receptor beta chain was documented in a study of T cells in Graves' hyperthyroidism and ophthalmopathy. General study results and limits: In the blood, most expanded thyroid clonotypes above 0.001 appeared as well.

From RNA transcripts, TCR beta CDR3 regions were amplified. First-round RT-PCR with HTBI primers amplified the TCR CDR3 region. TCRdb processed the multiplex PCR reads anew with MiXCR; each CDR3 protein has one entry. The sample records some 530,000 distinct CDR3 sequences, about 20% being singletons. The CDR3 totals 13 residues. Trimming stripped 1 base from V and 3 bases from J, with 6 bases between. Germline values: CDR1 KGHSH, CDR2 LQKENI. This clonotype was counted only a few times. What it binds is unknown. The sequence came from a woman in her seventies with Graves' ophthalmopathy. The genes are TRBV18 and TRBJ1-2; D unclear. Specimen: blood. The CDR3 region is CASSPLGDYGYTF. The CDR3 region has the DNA TGTGCCAGCTCACCACTCGGTGACTATGGCTACACCTTC.